This T cell receptor beta chain is from a study of blood T cells in healthy people across ages. The germline V gene encodes CDR1 SGHDT and CDR2 YYEEEE. The CDR3 spans 12 residues. A second PCR, run for roughly 7 to 11 cycles, used a sample-barcoded 5' primer plus a J-beta primer mix. Via MiXCR, TCRdb re-called the 5' RACE reads, giving one row per CDR3 protein. The sample gives 550,000 to 750,000 distinct CDR3 sequences, 20% to 25% of which show up once; 3.6% is in the top ten. This clonotype was seen a few times. Sample: blood. The rearrangement uses TRBV5-6 and TRBJ2-5; weak D call: TRBD2 (5 bases). TRBJ2-7 explains the end of the DNA better; the J call may be wrong. This TCR came from a man between 65 and 79 years old in good health. CDR3: CASRFGTYEQYF. The CDR3 region has the DNA TGTGCCAGCAGATTCGGGACCTACGAGCAGTACTTC.